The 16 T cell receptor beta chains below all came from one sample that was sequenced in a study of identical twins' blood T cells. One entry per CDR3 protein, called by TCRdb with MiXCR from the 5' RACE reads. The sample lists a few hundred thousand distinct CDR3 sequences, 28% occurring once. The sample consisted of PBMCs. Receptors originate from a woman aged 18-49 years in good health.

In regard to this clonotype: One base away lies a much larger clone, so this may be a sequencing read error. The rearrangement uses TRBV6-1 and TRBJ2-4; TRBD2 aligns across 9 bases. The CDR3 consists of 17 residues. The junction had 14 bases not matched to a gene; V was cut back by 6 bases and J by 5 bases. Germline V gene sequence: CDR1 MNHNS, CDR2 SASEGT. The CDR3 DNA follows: TGTGCCAGCAGGGGAATTTCTGGCGGGGGGGCCCAAAACATTCAGTACTTC. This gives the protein CASRGISGGGAQNIQYF.

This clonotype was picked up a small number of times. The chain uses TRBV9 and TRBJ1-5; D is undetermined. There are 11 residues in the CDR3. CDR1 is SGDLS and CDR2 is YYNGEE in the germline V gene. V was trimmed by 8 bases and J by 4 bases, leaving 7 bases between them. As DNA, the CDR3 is TGTGCCAGTGGCGGAAATCAGCCCCAGCATTTT. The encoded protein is CASGGNQPQHF.

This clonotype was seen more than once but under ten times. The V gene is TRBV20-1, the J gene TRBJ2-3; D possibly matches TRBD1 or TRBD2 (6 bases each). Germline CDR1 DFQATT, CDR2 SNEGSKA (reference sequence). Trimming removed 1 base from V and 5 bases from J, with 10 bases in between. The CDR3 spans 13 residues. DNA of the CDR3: TGCAGTGCTAGAGGAGGGGGGAAAGATACGCAGTATTTT. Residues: CSARGGGKDTQYF.

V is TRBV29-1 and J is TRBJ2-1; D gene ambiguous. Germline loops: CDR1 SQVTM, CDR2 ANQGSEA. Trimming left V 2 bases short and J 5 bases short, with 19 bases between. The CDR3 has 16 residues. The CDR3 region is CSVENQYRSTNNEQFF. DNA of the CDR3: TGCAGCGTTGAAAATCAATACCGGAGTACTAACAATGAGCAGTTCTTC.

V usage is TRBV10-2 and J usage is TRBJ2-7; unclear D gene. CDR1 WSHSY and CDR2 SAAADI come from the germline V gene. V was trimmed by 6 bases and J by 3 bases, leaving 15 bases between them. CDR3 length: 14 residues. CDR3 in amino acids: CASRGLVWVYEQYF. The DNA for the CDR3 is TGCGCCAGCAGGGGTCTAGTTTGGGTCTACGAGCAGTACTTC.

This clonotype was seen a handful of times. The CDR3 sequence: CASSEGGRAHEQFF. The CDR3 coding sequence is TGTGCCAGCAGTGAAGGCGGCAGGGCCCATGAGCAGTTCTTC. The V gene is TRBV2, the J gene TRBJ2-1; D might be TRBD1 (5 bases). Germline V gene data show CDR1 as SNHLY and CDR2 as FYNNEI. The V gene lost 1 base and the J gene lost 8 bases, with 12 bases spanning the gap. The CDR3 consists of 14 residues.

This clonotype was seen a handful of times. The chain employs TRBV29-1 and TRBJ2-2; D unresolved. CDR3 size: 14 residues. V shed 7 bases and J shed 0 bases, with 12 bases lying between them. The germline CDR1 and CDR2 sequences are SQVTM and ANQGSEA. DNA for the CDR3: TGCAGCGCCTTTAGAAGCTCGAACACCGGGGAGCTGTTTTTT. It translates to CSAFRSSNTGELFF.

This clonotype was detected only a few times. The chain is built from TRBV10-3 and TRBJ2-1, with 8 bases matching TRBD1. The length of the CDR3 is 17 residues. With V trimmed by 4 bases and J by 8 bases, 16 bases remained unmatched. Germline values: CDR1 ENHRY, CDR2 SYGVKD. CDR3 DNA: TGTGCCATCAGTGTGACAGGGGACTTGAGGATAGGCGATGAGCAGTTCTTC. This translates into CAISVTGDLRIGDEQFF.

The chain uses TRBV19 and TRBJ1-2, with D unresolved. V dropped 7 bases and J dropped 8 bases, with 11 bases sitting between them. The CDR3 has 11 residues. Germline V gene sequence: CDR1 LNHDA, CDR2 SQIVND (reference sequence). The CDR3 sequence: CASKGSSGYTF. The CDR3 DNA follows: TGTGCCAGTAAGGGCAGCAGCGGCTACACCTTC. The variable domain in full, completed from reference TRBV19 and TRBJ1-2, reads DGGITQSPKYLFRKEGQNVTLSCEQNLNHDAMYWYRQDPGQGLRLIYYSQIVNDFQKGDIAEGYSVSREKKESFPLTVTSAQKNPTAFYLCASKGSSGYTFGSGTRLTVV.

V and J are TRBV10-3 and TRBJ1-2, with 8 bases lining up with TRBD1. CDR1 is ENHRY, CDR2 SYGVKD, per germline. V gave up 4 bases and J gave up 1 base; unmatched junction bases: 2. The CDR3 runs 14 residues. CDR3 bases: TGTGCCATCAGTGGGACAGGGCTTAACTATGGCTACACCTTC. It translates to CAISGTGLNYGYTF.

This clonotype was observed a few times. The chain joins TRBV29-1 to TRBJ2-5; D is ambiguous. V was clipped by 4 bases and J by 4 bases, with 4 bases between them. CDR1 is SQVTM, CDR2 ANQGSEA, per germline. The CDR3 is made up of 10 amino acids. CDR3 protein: CSVGTETQYF. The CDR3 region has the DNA TGCAGCGTTGGCACAGAGACCCAGTACTTC. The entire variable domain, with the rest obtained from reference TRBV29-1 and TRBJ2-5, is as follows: SAVISQKPSRDICQRGTSLTIQCQVDSQVTMMFWYRQQPGQSLTLIATANQGSEATYESGFVIDKFPISRPNLTFSTLTVSNMSPEDSSIYLCSVGTETQYFGPGTRLLVL.

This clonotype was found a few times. In DNA form, the CDR3 reads TGCGCCAGCGGCGGTGAGGTTAGGACTGAAGCTTTCTTT. Its protein is CASGGEVRTEAFF. V usage is TRBV4-1 and J usage is TRBJ1-1; D is undetermined. The CDR3 runs 13 residues. Trimming took off 8 bases at V and 5 bases at J, with 15 bases between the two ends. Per the germline V gene, CDR1 is MGHRA and CDR2 is YSYEKL.

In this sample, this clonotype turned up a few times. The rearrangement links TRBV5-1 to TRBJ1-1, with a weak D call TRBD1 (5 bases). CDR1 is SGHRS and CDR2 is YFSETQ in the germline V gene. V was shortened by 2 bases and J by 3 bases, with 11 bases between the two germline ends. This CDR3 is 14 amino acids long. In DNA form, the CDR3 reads TGCGCCAGCAGCTTAGGGGACGCGGACACTGAAGCTTTCTTT. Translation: CASSLGDADTEAFF.

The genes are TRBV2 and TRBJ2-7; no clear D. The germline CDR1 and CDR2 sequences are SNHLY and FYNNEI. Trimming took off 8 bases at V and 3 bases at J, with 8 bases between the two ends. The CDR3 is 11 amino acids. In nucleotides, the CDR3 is TGTGCCAGCGTGCGCTTCTACGAGCAGTACTTC. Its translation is CASVRFYEQYF. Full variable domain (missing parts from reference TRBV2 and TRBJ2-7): EPEVTQTPSHQVTQMGQEVILRCVPISNHLYFYWYRQILGQKVEFLVSFYNNEISEKSEIFDDQFSVERPDGSNFTLKIRSTKLEDSAMYFCASVRFYEQYFGPGTRLTVT.

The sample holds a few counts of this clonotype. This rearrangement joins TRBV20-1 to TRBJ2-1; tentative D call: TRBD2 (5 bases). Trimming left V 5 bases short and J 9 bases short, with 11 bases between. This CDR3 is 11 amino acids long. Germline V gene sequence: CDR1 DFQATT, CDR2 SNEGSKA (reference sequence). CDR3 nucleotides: TGCAGTGCTGCATGGGGAGTTGAGCAGTTCTTC. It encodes CSAAWGVEQFF.

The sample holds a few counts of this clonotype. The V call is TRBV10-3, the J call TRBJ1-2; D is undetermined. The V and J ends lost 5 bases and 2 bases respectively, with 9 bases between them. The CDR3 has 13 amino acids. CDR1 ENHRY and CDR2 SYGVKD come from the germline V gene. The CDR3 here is CAISPGKNYGYTF. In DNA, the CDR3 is TGTGCCATCAGTCCCGGGAAAAACTATGGCTACACCTTC.